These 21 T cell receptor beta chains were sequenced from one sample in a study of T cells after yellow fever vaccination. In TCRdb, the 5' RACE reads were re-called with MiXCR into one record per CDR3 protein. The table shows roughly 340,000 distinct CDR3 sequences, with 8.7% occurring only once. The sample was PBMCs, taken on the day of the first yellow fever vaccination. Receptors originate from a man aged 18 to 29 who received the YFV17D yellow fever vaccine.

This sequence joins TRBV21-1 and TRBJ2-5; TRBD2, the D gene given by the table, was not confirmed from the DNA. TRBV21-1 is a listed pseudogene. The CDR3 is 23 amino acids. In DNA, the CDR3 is TGTGCCAGCAGCGCGGCCCCGGGACTAGCGGGCGCACACGCGCCCAATGAACAAGAGACCCAGTACTTC. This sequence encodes CASSAAPGLAGAHAPNEQETQYF.

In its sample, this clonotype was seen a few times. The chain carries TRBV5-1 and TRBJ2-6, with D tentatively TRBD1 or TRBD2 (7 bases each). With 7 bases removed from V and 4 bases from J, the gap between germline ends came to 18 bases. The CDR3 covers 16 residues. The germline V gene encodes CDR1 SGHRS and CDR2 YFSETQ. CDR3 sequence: CASSWEGATGANVLTF. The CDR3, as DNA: TGCGCCAGCTCCTGGGAGGGGGCGACCGGGGCCAACGTCCTGACTTTC.

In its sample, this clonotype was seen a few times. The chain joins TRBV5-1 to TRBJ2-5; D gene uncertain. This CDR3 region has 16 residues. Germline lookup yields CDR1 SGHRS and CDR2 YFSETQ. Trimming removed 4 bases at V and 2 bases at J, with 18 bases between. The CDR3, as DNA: TGCGCCAGCAGCCTCAACGGACCCTTGGCTCAAGAGACCCAGTACTTC. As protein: CASSLNGPLAQETQYF.

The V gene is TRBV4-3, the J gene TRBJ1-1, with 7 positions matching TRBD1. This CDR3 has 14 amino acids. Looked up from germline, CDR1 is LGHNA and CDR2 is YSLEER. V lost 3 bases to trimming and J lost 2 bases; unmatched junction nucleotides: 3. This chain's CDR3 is CASSHDRDNTEAFF. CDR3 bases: TGCGCCAGCAGCCATGACAGGGATAACACTGAAGCTTTCTTT.

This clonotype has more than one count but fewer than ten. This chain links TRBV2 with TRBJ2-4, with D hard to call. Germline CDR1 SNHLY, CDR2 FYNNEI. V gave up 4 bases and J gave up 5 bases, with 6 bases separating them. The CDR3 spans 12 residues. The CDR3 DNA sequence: TGTGCCAGCAGTGGGGCGGAAAACATTCAGTACTTC. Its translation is CASSGAENIQYF.

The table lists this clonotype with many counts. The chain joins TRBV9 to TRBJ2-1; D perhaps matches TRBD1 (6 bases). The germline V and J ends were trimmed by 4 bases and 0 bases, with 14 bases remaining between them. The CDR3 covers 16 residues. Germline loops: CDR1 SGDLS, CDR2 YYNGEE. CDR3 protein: CASSRGGASSYNEQFF. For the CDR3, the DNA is TGTGCCAGCAGCCGAGGGGGTGCGAGCTCCTACAATGAGCAGTTCTTC. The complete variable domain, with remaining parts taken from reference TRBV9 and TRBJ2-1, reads DSGVTQTPKHLITATGQRVTLRCSPRSGDLSVYWYQQSLDQGLQFLIQYYNGEERAKGNILERFSAQQFPDLHSELNLSSLELGDSALYFCASSRGGASSYNEQFFGPGTRLTVL.

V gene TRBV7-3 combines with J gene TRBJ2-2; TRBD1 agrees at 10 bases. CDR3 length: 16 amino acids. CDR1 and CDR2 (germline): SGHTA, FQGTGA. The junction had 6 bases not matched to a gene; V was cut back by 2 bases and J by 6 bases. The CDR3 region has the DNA TGTGCCAGCAGCTTACTGAGGACAGGGGGGGCCGGGGAGCTGTTTTTT. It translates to CASSLLRTGGAGELFF.

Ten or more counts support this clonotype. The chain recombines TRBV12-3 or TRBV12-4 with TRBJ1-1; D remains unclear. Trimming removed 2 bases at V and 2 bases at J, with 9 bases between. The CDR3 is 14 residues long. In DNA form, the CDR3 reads TGTGCCAGCAGTTTACATTCGGCAAACACTGAAGCTTTCTTT. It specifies CASSLHSANTEAFF.

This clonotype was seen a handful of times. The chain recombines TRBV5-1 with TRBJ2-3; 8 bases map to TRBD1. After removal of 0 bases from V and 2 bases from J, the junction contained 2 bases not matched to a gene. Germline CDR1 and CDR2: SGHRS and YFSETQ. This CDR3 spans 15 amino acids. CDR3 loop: CASSLGDRPTDTQYF. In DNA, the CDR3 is TGCGCCAGCAGCTTGGGGGACAGGCCCACAGATACGCAGTATTTT.

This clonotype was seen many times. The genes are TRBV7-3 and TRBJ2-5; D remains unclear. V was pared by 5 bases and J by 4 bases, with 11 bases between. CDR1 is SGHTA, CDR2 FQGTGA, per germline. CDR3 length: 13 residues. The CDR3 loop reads CASSVDIRETQYF. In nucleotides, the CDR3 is TGTGCCAGCAGCGTAGATATAAGAGAGACCCAGTACTTC.

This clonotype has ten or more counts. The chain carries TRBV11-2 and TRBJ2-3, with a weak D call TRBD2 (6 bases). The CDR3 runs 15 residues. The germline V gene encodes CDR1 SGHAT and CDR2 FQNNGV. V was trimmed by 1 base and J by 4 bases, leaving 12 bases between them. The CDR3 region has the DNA TGTGCCAGCAGCTTAGCCGCCAGGGACTCAGATACGCAGTATTTT. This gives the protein CASSLAARDSDTQYF.

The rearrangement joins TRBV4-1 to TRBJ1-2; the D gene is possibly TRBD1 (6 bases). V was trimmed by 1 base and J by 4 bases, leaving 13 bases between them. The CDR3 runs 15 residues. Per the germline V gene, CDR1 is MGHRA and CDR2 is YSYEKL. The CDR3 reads CASSQVGALTYGYTF. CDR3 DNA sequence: TGCGCCAGCAGCCAAGTGGGGGCTTTAACCTATGGCTACACCTTC.

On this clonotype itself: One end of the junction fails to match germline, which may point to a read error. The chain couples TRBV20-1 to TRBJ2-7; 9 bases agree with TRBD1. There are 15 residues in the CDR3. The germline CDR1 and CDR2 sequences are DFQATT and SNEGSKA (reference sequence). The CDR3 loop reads CSARASRTGVYEQYF. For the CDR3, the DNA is TGCAGTGCGAGAGCCTCCCGGACAGGGGTTTACGAGCAGTACTTC.

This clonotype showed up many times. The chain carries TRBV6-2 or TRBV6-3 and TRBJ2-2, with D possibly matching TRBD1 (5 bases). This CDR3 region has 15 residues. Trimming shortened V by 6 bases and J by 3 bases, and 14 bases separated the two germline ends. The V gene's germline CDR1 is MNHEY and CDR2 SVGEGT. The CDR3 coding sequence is TGTGCCAGCAGGAACAGGCCATCGGACACCGGGGAGCTGTTTTTT. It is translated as CASRNRPSDTGELFF.

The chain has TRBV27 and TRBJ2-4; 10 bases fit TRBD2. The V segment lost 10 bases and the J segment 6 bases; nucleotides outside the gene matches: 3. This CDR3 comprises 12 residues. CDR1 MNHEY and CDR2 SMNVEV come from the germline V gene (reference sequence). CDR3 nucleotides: TGTGCCACCCGGACTAGCGGAAACATTCAGTACTTC. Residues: CATRTSGNIQYF.

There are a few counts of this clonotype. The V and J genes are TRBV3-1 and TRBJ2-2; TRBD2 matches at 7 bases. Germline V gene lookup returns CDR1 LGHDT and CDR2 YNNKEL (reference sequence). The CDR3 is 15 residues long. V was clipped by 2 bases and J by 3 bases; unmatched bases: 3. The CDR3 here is CASSQRGGYTGELFF. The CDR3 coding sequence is TGTGCCAGCAGCCAAAGGGGAGGGTACACCGGGGAGCTGTTTTTT.

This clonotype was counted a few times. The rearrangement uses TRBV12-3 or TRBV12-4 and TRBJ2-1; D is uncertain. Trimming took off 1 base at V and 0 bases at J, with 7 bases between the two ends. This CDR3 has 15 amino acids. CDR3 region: CASSLDPSSYNEQFF. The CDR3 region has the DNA TGTGCCAGCAGTTTAGACCCCAGCTCCTACAATGAGCAGTTCTTC.

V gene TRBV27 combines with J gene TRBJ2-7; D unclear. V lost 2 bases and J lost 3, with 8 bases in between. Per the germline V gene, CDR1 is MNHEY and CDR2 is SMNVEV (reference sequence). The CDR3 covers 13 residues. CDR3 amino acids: CASSLGYNYEQYV. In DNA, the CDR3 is TGTGCCAGCAGTTTAGGCTATAACTACGAGCAGTACGTC.

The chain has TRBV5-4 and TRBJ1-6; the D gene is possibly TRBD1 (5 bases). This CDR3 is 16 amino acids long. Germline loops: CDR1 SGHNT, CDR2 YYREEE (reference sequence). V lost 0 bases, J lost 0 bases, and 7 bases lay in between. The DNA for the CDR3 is TGTGCCAGCAGCTTGGGGGGCCCCTCCTATAATTCACCCCTCCACTTT. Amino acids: CASSLGGPSYNSPLHF. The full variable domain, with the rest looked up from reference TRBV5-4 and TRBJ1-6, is ETGVTQSPTHLIKTRGQQVTLRCSSQSGHNTVSWYQQALGQGPQFIFQYYREEENGRGNFPPRFSGLQFPNYSSELNVNALELDDSALYLCASSLGGPSYNSPLHFGNGTRLTVT.

This CDR3 reads CASSNGQAYEQYV. In DNA form, the CDR3 reads TGTGCCAGCAGTAACGGACAGGCCTACGAGCAGTACGTC. The rearrangement uses TRBV6-2 or TRBV6-3 and TRBJ2-7; 7 positions match TRBD1. The V and J ends lost 5 bases and 2 bases, in that order; junction bases with no gene match: 3. Germline V lookup: CDR1 MNHEY, CDR2 SVGEGT. This CDR3 has 13 amino acids.

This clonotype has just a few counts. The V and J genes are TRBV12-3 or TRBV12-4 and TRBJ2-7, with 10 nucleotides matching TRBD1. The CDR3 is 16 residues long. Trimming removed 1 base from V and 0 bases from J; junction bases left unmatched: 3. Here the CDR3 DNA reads TGTGCCAGCAGTTTAGGGACAGGGGGGAGCTCCTACGAGCAGTACGTC. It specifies CASSLGTGGSSYEQYV.